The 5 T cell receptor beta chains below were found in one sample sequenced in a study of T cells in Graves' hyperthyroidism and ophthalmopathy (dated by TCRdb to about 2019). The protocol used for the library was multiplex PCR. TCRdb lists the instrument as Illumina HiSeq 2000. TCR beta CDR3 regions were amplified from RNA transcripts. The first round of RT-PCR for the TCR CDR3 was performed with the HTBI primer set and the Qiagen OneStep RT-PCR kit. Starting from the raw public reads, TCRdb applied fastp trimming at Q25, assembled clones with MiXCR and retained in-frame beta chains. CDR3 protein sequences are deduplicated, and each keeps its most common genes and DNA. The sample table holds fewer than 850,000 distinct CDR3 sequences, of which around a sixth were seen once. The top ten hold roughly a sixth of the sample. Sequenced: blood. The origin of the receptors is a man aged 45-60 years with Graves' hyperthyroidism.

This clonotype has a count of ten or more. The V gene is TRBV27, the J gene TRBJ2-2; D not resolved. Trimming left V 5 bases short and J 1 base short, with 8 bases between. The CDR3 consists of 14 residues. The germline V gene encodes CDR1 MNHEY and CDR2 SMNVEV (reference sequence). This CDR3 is CASSRQQNTGELFF. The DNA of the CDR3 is TGTGCCAGCAGTCGGCAGCAGAACACCGGGGAGCTGTTTTTT.

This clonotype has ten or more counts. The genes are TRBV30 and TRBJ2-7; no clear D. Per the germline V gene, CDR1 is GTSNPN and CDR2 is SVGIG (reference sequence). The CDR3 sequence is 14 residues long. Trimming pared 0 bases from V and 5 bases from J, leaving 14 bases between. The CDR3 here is CAWSVPGRIDEQYF. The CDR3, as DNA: TGTGCCTGGAGTGTACCCGGACGTATCGACGAGCAGTACTTC.

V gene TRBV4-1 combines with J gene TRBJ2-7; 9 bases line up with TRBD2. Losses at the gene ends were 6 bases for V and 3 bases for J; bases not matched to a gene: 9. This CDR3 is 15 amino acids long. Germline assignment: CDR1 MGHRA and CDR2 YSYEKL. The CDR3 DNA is TGCGCCAGCAGTGCTAGCGGGATAACCCTCTACGAGCAGTACTTC. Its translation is CASSASGITLYEQYF.

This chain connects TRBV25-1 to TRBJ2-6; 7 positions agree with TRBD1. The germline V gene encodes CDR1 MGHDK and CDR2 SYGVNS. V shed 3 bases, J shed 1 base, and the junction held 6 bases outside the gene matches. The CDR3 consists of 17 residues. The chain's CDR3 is CASSEYRGASGANVLTF. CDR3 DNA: TGTGCCAGCAGTGAGTACAGGGGCGCATCTGGGGCCAACGTCCTGACTTTC.

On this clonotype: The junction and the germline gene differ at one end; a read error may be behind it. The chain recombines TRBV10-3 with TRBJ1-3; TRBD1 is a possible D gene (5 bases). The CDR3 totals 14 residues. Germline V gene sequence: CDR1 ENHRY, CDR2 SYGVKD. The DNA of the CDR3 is TGTGCCGTCAGTGCGACAGAGTCTGGAAACACCATATATTTT. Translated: CAVSATESGNTIYF.